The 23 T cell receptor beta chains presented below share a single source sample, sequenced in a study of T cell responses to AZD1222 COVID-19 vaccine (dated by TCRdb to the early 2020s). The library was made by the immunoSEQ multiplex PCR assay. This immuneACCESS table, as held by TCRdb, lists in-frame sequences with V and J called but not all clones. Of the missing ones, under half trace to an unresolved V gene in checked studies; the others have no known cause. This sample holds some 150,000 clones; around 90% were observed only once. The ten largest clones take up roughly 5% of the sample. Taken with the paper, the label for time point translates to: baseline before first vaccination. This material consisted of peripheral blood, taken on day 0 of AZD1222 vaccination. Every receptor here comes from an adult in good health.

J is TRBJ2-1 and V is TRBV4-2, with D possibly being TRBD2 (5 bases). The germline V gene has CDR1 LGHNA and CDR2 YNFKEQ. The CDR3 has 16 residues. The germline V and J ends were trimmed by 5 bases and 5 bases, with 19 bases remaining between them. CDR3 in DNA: TGTGCCAGCAGCTATGGTGGGGAGACGAAGAACAATGAGCAGTTCTTC. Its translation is CASSYGGETKNNEQFF.

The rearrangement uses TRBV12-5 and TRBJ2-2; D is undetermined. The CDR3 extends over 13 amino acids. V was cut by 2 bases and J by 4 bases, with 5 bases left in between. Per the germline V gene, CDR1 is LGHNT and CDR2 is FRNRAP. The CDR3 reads CASGLSTTGELFF. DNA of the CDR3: TGTGCTAGTGGTTTGAGCACCACCGGGGAGCTGTTTTTT.

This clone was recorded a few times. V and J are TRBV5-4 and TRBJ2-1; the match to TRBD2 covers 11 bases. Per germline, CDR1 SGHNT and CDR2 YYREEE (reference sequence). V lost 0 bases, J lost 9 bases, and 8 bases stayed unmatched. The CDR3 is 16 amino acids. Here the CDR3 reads CASSLAPSGRSGEQFF. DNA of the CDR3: TGTGCCAGCAGCTTGGCGCCTAGCGGGAGGTCTGGTGAGCAGTTCTTC.

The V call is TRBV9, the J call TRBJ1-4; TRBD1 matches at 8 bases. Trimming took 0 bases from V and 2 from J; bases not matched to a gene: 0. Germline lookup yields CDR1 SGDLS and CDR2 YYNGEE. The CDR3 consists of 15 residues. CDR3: CASSVGTGTNEKLFF. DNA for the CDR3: TGTGCCAGCAGCGTAGGGACAGGGACTAATGAAAAACTGTTTTTT.

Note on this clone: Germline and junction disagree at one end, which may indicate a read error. The CDR3 bases are TGTGCCAGCAGCTTAGCCTCTGCGAGCGCGTTT. Translating it yields CASSLASASAF. The J gene is TRBJ1-1, the V gene TRBV7-2, with D unresolved. Germline assignment: CDR1 SGHTA and CDR2 FQGNSA. The CDR3 consists of 11 residues.

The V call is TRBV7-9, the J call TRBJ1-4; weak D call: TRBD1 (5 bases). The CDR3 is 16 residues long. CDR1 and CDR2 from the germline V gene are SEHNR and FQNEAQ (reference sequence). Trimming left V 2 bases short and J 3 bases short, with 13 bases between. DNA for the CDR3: TGTGCCAGCAGCTTAAGGCAGGGTGGATCTAATGAAAAACTGTTTTTT. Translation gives CASSLRQGGSNEKLFF.

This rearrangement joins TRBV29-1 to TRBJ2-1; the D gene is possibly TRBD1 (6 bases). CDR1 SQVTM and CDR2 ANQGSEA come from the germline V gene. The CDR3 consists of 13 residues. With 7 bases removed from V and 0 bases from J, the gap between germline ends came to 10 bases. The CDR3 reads CSAGDYSYNEQFF. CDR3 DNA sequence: TGCAGCGCAGGGGATTACTCCTACAATGAGCAGTTCTTC.

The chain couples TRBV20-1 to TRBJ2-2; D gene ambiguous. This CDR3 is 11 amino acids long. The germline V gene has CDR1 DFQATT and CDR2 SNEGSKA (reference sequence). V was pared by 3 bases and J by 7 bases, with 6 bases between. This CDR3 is CSASEVGELFF. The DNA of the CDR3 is TGCAGTGCTAGCGAGGTCGGGGAGCTGTTTTTT.

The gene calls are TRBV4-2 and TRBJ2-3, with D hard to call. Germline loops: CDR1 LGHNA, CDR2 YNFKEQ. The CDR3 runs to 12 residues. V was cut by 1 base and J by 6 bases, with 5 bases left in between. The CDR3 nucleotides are TGTGCCAGCAGCCAAGCGACGGATACGCAGTATTTT. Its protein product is CASSQATDTQYF.

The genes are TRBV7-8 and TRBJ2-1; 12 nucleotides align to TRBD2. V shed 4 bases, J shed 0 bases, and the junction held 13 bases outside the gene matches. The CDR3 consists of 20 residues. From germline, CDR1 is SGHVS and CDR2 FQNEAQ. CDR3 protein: CASSSSGTSGFRTSYNEQFF. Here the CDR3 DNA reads TGTGCCAGCAGCTCATCCGGGACTAGCGGGTTCAGAACCTCCTACAATGAGCAGTTCTTC.

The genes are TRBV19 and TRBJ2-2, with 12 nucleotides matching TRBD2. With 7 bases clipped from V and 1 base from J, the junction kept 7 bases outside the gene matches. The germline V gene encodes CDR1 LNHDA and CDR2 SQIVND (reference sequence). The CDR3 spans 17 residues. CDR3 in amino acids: CASTIRTSGKNTGELFF. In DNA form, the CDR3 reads TGTGCCAGTACCATAAGGACTAGCGGGAAGAACACCGGGGAGCTGTTTTTT.

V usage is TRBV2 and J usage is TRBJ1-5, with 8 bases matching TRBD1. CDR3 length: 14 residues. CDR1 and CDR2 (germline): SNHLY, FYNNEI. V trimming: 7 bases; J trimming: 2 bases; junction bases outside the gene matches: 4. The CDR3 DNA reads TGTGCCAGCAACGAGGACAGGGGCAATCAGCCCCAGCATTTT. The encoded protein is CASNEDRGNQPQHF.

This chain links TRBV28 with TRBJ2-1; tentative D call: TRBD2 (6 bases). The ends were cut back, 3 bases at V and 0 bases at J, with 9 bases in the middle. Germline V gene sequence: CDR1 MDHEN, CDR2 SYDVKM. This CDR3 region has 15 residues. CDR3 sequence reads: CASSFGGNSYNEQFF. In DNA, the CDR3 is TGTGCCAGCAGTTTTGGAGGGAACTCCTACAATGAGCAGTTCTTC.

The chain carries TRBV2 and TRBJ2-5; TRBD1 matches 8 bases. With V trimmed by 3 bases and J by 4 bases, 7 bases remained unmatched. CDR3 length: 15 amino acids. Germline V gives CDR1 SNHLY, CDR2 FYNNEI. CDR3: CASSDRTGLGETQYF. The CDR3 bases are TGTGCCAGCAGTGACAGGACAGGGCTTGGAGAGACCCAGTACTTC.

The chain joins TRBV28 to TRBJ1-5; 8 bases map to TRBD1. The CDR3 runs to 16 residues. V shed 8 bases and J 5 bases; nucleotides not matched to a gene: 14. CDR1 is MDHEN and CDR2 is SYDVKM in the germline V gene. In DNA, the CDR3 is TGTGCCAGCGTGCCCCCCGGGGGGACAGGATATCAGCCCCAGCATTTT. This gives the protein CASVPPGGTGYQPQHF.

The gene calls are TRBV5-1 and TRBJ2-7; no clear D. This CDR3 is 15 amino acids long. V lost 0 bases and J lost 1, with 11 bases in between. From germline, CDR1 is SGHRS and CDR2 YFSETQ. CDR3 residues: CASSLAPGGSYEQYF. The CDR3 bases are TGCGCCAGCAGCTTGGCCCCCGGCGGATCCTACGAGCAGTACTTC.

The CDR3 reads CASSPSLPQHF. As DNA, the CDR3 is TGTGCCAGCAGTCCCAGCCTGCCCCAGCATTTT. The chain links TRBV21-1 to TRBJ1-5. TRBV21-1 is a pseudogene segment. CDR3 size: 11 residues.

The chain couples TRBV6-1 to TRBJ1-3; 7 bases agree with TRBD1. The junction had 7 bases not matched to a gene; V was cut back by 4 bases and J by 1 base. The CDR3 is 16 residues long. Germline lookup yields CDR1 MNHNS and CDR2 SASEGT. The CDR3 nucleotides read TGTGCCAGCAGTGCGACGGGACAGTCTTCTGGAAACACCATATATTTT. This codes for CASSATGQSSGNTIYF.

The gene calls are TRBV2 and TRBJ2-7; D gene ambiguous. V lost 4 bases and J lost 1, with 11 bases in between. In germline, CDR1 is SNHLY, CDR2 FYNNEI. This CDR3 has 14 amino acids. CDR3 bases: TGTGCCAGCAGTGGGACGGATGCTTCCTACGAGCAGTACTTC. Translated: CASSGTDASYEQYF. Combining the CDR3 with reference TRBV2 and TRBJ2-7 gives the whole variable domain EPEVTQTPSHQVTQMGQEVILRCVPISNHLYFYWYRQILGQKVEFLVSFYNNEISEKSEIFDDQFSVERPDGSNFTLKIRSTKLEDSAMYFCASSGTDASYEQYFGPGTRLTVT.

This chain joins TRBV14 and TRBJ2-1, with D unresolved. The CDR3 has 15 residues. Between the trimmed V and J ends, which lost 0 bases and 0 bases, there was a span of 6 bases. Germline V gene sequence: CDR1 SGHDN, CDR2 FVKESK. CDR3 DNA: TGTGCCAGCAGCCAAGATGGTAGCTCCTACAATGAGCAGTTCTTC. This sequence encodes CASSQDGSSYNEQFF.

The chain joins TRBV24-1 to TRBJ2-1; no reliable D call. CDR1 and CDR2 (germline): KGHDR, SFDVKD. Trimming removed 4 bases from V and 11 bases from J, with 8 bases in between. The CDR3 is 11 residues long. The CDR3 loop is CATSDPFKQFF. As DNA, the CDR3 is TGTGCCACCAGTGACCCCTTTAAGCAGTTCTTC.

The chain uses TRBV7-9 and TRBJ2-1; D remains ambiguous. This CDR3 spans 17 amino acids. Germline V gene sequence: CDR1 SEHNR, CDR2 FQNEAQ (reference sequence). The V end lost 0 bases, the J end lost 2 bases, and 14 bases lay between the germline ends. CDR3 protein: CASSLAPRFRPYNEQFF. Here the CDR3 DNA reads TGTGCCAGCAGCTTAGCCCCCCGCTTCAGGCCCTACAATGAGCAGTTCTTC.

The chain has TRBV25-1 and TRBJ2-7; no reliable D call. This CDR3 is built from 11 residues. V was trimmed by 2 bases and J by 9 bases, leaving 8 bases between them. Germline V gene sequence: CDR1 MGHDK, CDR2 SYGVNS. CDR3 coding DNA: TGTGCCAGCAGTGAAACTACCGGGCAGTACTTC. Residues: CASSETTGQYF.